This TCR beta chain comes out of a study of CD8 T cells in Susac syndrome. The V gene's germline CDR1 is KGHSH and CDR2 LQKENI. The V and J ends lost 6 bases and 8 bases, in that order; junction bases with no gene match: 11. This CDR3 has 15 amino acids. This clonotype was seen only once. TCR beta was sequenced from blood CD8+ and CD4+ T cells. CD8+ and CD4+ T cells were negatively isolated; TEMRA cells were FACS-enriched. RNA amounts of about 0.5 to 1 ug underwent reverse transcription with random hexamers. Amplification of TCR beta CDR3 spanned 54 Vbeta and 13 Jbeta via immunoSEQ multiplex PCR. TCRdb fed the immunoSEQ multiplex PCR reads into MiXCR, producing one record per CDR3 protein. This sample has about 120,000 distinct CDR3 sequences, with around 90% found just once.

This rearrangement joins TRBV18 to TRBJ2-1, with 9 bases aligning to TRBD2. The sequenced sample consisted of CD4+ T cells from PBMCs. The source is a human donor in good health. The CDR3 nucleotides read TGTGCCAGCTCCCTGGGAATTAGCGGGAGTGATGAGCAGTTCTTC. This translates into CASSLGISGSDEQFF.